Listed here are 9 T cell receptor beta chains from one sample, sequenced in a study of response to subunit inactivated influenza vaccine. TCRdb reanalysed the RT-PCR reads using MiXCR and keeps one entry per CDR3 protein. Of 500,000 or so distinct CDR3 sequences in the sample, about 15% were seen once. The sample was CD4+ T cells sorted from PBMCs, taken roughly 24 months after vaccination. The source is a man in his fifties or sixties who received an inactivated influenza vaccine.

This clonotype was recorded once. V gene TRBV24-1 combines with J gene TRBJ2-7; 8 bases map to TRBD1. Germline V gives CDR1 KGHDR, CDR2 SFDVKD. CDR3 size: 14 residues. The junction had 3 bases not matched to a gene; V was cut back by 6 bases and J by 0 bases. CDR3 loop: CATSRQGTSYEQYF. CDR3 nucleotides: TGTGCCACCAGTAGACAGGGGACCTCCTACGAGCAGTACTTC.

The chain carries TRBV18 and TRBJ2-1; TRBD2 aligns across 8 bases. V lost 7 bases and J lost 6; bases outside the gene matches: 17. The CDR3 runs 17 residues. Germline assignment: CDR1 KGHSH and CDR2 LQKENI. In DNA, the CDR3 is TGTGCCAGCTTAGCGGGGCAAGGTGGTCCTTTTTCCAATGAGCAGTTCTTC. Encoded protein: CASLAGQGGPFSNEQFF.

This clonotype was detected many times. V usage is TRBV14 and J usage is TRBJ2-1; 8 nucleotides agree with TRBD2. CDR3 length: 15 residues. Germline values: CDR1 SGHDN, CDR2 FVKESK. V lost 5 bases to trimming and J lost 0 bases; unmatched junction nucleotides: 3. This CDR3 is CASSLAGRSYNEQFF. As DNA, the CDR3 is TGTGCCAGCAGCTTAGCGGGACGCTCCTACAATGAGCAGTTCTTC.

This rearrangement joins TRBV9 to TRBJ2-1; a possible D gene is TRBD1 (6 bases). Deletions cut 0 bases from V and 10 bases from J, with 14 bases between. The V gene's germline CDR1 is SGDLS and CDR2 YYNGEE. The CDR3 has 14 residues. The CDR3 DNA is TGTGCCAGCAGCGTAGTGGGGGCCCTAGGGGAGCAGTTCTTC. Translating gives CASSVVGALGEQFF. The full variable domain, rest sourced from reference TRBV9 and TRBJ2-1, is DSGVTQTPKHLITATGQRVTLRCSPRSGDLSVYWYQQSLDQGLQFLIQYYNGEERAKGNILERFSAQQFPDLHSELNLSSLELGDSALYFCASSVVGALGEQFFGPGTRLTVL.

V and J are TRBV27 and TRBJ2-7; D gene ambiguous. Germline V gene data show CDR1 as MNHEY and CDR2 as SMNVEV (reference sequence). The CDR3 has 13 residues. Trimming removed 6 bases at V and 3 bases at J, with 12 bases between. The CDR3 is CASRERRNYEQYF. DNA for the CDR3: TGTGCCAGCAGGGAACGCAGAAACTACGAGCAGTACTTC.

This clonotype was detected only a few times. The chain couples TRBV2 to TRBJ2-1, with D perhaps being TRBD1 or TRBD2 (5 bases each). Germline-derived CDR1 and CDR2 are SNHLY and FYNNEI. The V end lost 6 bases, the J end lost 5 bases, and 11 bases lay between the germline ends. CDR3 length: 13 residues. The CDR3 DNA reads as TGTGCCAGCAGGGACCCGGGACACAATGAGCAGTTCTTC. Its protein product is CASRDPGHNEQFF. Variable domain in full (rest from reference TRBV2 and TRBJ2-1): EPEVTQTPSHQVTQMGQEVILRCVPISNHLYFYWYRQILGQKVEFLVSFYNNEISEKSEIFDDQFSVERPDGSNFTLKIRSTKLEDSAMYFCASRDPGHNEQFFGPGTRLTVL.

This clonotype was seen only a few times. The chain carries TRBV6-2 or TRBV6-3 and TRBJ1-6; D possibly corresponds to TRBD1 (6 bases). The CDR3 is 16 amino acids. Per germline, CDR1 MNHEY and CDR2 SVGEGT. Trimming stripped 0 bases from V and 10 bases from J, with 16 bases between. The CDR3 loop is CASSYSRQESWSPLHF. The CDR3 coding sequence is TGTGCCAGCAGTTACTCGAGACAGGAATCTTGGTCACCCCTCCACTTT.

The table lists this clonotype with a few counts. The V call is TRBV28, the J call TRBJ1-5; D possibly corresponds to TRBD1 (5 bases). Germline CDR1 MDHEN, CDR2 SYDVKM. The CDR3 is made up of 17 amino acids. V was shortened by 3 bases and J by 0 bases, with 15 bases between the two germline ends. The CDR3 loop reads CASSFLQDLYSNQPQHF. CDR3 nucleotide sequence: TGTGCCAGCAGTTTCTTACAGGATTTGTATAGCAATCAGCCCCAGCATTTT. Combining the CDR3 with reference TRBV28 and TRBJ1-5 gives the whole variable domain DVKVTQSSRYLVKRTGEKVFLECVQDMDHENMFWYRQDPGLGLRLIYFSYDVKMKEKGDIPEGYSVSREKKERFSLILESASTNQTSMYLCASSFLQDLYSNQPQHFGDGTRLSIL.

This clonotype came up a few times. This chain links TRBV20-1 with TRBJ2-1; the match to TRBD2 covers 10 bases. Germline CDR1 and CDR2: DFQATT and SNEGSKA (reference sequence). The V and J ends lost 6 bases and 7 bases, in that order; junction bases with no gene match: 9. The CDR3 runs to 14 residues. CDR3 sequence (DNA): TGCAGTGCCAACTGGCTAGCGGGAGTAAATGAGCAGTTCTTC. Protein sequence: CSANWLAGVNEQFF.